The clone carrying this T cell receptor beta chain was counted ten times or more. What it recognizes is unknown. The CDR3 covers 16 residues. From germline, CDR1 is SGHAT and CDR2 FQNNGV. After removal of 1 base from V and 7 bases from J, the junction contained 6 bases not matched to a gene. This entry is derived from a study of early T cells in non-severe SARS-CoV-2 infection. Study observations and caveats: Sequences matched to VDJdb favored anti-spike CD8 responses, while private and CD4 specificities were missed.

TCRdb re-derived calls from the 5' RACE reads in MiXCR, one entry per CDR3 protein. Here the sample spans more than 50,000 distinct CDR3 sequences, 7% to 10% being singletons. Input material: whole blood. The rearrangement links TRBV11-2 to TRBJ2-1; 11 nucleotides align to TRBD2. This sequence originates from an adult who was a healthcare worker with PCR-confirmed SARS-CoV-2 infection or an uninfected control (not recorded which). CDR3 in amino acids: CASSLGTSGSGNEQFF. CDR3 nucleotides: TGTGCCAGCAGCTTAGGCACTAGCGGGAGTGGGAATGAGCAGTTCTTC.